The 16 T cell receptor beta chains below all came from one sample that was sequenced in a study of shared clonotypes between healthy human individuals. Sequenced by immunoSEQ multiplex PCR; TCRdb stores in-frame clones only, minus some. The table includes about 980,000 clones, approximately 80% detected once. The sample comprised memory CD4+ T cells sorted from blood. Indicated subset: CD45RA-negative fraction. The source of these receptors is a man younger than 35 in good health.

The chain combines TRBV2 with TRBJ1-5; TRBD1 might be the D (6 bases). This CDR3 is 13 amino acids long. Per germline, CDR1 SNHLY and CDR2 FYNNEI. Trimming took 6 bases from V and 4 from J, leaving 10 bases between them. The CDR3 region is CASSGQRNQPQHF. CDR3 DNA sequence: TGTGCCAGCAGCGGACAGAGAAATCAGCCCCAGCATTTT.

This chain uses TRBV10-3 with TRBJ2-5; D may be TRBD2 (6 bases). CDR3 length equals 19 residues. The germline V gene encodes CDR1 ENHRY and CDR2 SYGVKD. Trimming took 10 bases from V and 5 from J, leaving 35 bases between them. This CDR3 is CATGGPGTGEFVNEETQYF. CDR3 coding DNA: TGTGCCACTGGGGGACCCGGGACGGGAGAGTTTGTTAACGAGGAGACCCAGTACTTC.

This sequence joins TRBV6-6 and TRBJ2-3; 8 positions match TRBD2. CDR3 length: 14 residues. Germline V gene lookup returns CDR1 MNHNY and CDR2 SVGAGI (reference sequence). Trimming at V came to 9 bases and at J to 3 bases, leaving 8 bases not matched to a gene. CDR3 region: CASLRGGITDTQYF. CDR3 in DNA: TGTGCCAGTTTACGGGGGGGCATAACAGATACGCAGTATTTT.

The V and J genes are TRBV10-3 and TRBJ2-7; the match to TRBD1 covers 8 bases. This CDR3 comprises 14 residues. The germline gives CDR1 ENHRY, CDR2 SYGVKD. V was clipped by 7 bases and J by 3 bases; unmatched bases: 8. In DNA form, the CDR3 reads TGTGCCATCACCCCGGGACAGGCAAACTACGAGCAGTACTTC. It codes for CAITPGQANYEQYF.

This chain links TRBV14 with TRBJ1-6; D not certain. CDR1 SGHDN and CDR2 FVKESK come from the germline V gene. With 0 bases removed from V and 6 bases from J, the gap between germline ends came to 6 bases. This CDR3 is built from 14 residues. CDR3 in amino acids: CASSQETGNSPLHF. The CDR3 nucleotides read TGTGCCAGCAGCCAAGAAACCGGTAATTCACCCCTCCACTTT.

This clone showed up just a few times. The chain employs TRBV5-1 and TRBJ1-3; maybe TRBD1 (5 bases). The CDR3 extends over 15 amino acids. Between the trimmed V and J ends, which lost 2 bases and 0 bases, there was a span of 9 bases. In germline, CDR1 is SGHRS, CDR2 YFSETQ. The CDR3 sequence is CASSLWGDSGNTIYF. The CDR3 coding sequence is TGCGCCAGCAGCTTATGGGGGGACTCTGGAAACACCATATATTTT. Supplemented by reference TRBV5-1 and TRBJ1-3, the full variable domain reads KAGVTQTPRYLIKTRGQQVTLSCSPISGHRSVSWYQQTPGQGLQFLFEYFSETQRNKGNFPGRFSGRQFSNSRSEMNVSTLELGDSALYLCASSLWGDSGNTIYFGEGSWLTVV.

The chain links TRBV7-2 to TRBJ1-2; D ambiguous. The germline CDR1 and CDR2 sequences are SGHTA and FQGNSA. The CDR3 runs 13 residues. Trimming took off 1 base at V and 4 bases at J, with 7 bases between the two ends. The CDR3 here is CASSLDMGYGYTF. As DNA, the CDR3 is TGTGCCAGCAGCTTAGACATGGGCTATGGCTACACCTTC.

V gene TRBV5-1 combines with J gene TRBJ2-7; D possibly uses TRBD1 or TRBD2 (6 bases each). The germline CDR1 and CDR2 sequences are SGHRS and YFSETQ. The CDR3 extends over 14 amino acids. The V gene lost 1 base and the J gene lost 1 base, with 9 bases spanning the gap. The CDR3 region is CASSLRGASYEQYF. CDR3 in DNA: TGCGCCAGCAGCTTGAGGGGGGCGTCCTACGAGCAGTACTTC.

This clone has a single count. The chain recombines TRBV27 with TRBJ2-5; 9 bases are shared with TRBD1. This CDR3 is built from 19 residues. V dropped 2 bases and J dropped 2; count of bases not matched to a gene: 15. From germline, CDR1 is MNHEY and CDR2 SMNVEV (reference sequence). CDR3 sequence (DNA): TGTGCCAGCAGTTTACTGACCTTATTACCGGGACAGGGTCAAGAGACCCAGTACTTC. This translates into CASSLLTLLPGQGQETQYF.

The chain has TRBV6-1 and TRBJ2-7; 9 nucleotides agree with TRBD2. Trimming at V came to 6 bases and at J to 4 bases, leaving 7 bases not matched to a gene. The germline V gene has CDR1 MNHNS and CDR2 SASEGT. The CDR3 extends over 14 amino acids. Written as DNA, the CDR3 is TGTGCCAGCAGGGTTAGCGGGGGACTTTACGAGCAGTACTTC. Its translation: CASRVSGGLYEQYF.

The chain links TRBV21-1 to TRBJ2-2; TRBD2 is the table's D call, not checked against the DNA. TRBV21-1 is marked as a pseudogene. This CDR3 comprises 16 residues. CDR3 region: CASTRMWDCYTGELFF. CDR3 nucleotides: TGTGCCAGCACCCGAATGTGGGACTGTTACACCGGGGAGCTGTTTTTT.

The chain is built from TRBV10-3 and TRBJ2-5; the D gene is possibly TRBD1 (6 bases). Trimming stripped 4 bases from V and 5 bases from J, with 14 bases between. The CDR3 is 14 residues long. CDR1 and CDR2 (germline): ENHRY, SYGVKD. CDR3 region: CAISGRGPEETQYF. DNA of the CDR3: TGTGCCATCAGTGGCAGGGGCCCGGAGGAGACCCAGTACTTC.

The chain employs TRBV10-2 and TRBJ1-4; tentatively, D is TRBD1 (5 bases). Germline CDR1 WSHSY, CDR2 SAAADI. Trimming took off 3 bases at V and 5 bases at J, with 13 bases between the two ends. The length of the CDR3 is 15 residues. The CDR3 loop is CASSEGVPGNEKLFF. CDR3 sequence (DNA): TGCGCCAGCAGTGAAGGGGTCCCGGGAAATGAAAAACTGTTTTTT.

The rearrangement links TRBV5-6 to TRBJ2-7, with D possibly being TRBD1 or TRBD2 (5 bases each). The ends were cut back, 1 base at V and 0 bases at J, with 11 bases in the middle. Looked up from germline, CDR1 is SGHDT and CDR2 is YYEEEE. The CDR3 runs 15 residues. CDR3 bases: TGTGCCAGCAGCTTGAGTGGGGGTTTCTCCTACGAGCAGTACTTC. Translated, it gives CASSLSGGFSYEQYF.

The chain employs TRBV2 and TRBJ2-4; D might be TRBD1 or TRBD2, each matching 5 bases. The CDR3 has 15 amino acids. Germline CDR1 SNHLY, CDR2 FYNNEI. Trimming stripped 4 bases from V and 2 bases from J, with 12 bases between. CDR3 nucleotide sequence: TGTGCCAGCAGTGGACTTGGGACCACCAAAAACATTCAGTACTTC. Translating it yields CASSGLGTTKNIQYF.

With respect to this clone: Other DNA sequences in the same sample also yield this CDR3. The chain recombines TRBV7-2 with TRBJ2-3; D not certain. Germline assignment: CDR1 SGHTA and CDR2 FQGNSA. V lost 4 bases, J lost 0 bases, and 5 bases lay in between. The CDR3 totals 13 residues. This CDR3 is CASSSGSTDTQYF. For the CDR3, the DNA is TGTGCCAGCAGCTCCGGAAGCACAGATACGCAGTATTTT.